The 5 T cell receptor beta chains listed next were all sequenced from one sample in a study of T cell responses to AZD1222 COVID-19 vaccine (dated by TCRdb to the early 2020s). This specimen's time point label, per the study, means: about 28 days (+/-7) after the second vaccine dose. Libraries were built with the immunoSEQ multiplex PCR assay. Sourced from immuneACCESS, this table was stored by TCRdb with only in-frame sequences that have V and J called. A share of the clones is absent; for the studies checked, an unresolved V gene accounts for under half, and the remainder has no known explanation. Here the sample has 130,000 to 150,000 clones; about 86% occur a single time. Jointly, the top ten make up 5% to 6% of the sample. The source was peripheral blood, collected 28 days after the second AZD1222 dose. These receptors were obtained from an adult who received the AZD1222 COVID-19 vaccine.

The V and J genes are TRBV6-5 and TRBJ2-1, with 8 bases that match TRBD2. The CDR3 runs 13 residues. Germline CDR1 MNHEY, CDR2 SVGAGI. With V trimmed by 5 bases and J by 14 bases, 11 bases remained unmatched. The CDR3 DNA sequence: TGTGCCAGCAGTAACAGCGGGAGAGGAGGGGAGTTCTTC. Translation gives CASSNSGRGGEFF.

This chain uses TRBV19 with TRBJ2-1; either TRBD1 or TRBD2 may fit D (6 bases each). The germline V gene has CDR1 LNHDA and CDR2 SQIVND (reference sequence). The CDR3 is 14 amino acids. V was trimmed by 3 bases and J by 5 bases, leaving 11 bases between them. CDR3 DNA: TGTGCCAGTAGTATCGGGGGCATCAACAATGAGCAGTTCTTC. It specifies CASSIGGINNEQFF.

V gene TRBV2 combines with J gene TRBJ2-7; TRBD1 agrees at 7 bases. CDR3 length: 15 residues. Germline CDR1 is SNHLY and CDR2 is FYNNEI. Germline trimming cut 7 bases from V and 3 bases from J; bases unmatched to any gene: 12. CDR3 protein: CASIIAPGGYYEQYF. The DNA for the CDR3 is TGTGCCAGCATAATAGCCCCAGGGGGATACTACGAGCAGTACTTC.

The rearrangement links TRBV5-5 to TRBJ1-1, with no clear D. This CDR3 contains 15 residues. Trimming took off 0 bases at V and 3 bases at J, with 12 bases between the two ends. Germline CDR1 and CDR2: SGHKS and YYEKEE (reference sequence). In DNA, the CDR3 is TGTGCCAGCAGCTTGGCCCGGGGAGATTACACTGAAGCTTTCTTT. Translated, it gives CASSLARGDYTEAFF.

This chain links TRBV28 with TRBJ2-7, with D perhaps being TRBD1 or TRBD2 (5 bases each). Trimming pared 4 bases from V and 2 bases from J, leaving 12 bases between. This CDR3 is 14 amino acids long. Germline V CDR1 and CDR2: MDHEN, SYDVKM. The CDR3 region has the DNA TGTGCCAGCAGTTCCCCGGGGACCACCTACGAGCAGTACTTC. Translating gives CASSSPGTTYEQYF.